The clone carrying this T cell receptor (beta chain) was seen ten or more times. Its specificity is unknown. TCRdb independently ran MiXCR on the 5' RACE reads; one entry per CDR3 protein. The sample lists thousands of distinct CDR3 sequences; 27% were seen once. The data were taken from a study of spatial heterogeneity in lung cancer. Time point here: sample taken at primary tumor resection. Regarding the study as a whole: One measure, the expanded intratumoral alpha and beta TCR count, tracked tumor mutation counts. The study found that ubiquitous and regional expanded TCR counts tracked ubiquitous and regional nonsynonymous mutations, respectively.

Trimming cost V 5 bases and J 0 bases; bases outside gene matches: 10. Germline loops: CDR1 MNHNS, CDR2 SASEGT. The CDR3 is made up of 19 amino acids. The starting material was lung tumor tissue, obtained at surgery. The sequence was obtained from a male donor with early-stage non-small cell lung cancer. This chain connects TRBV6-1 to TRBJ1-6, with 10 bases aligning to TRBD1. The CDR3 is CASSRPGTGESSYNSPLHF. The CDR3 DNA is TGTGCCAGCAGTCGTCCCGGGACAGGGGAGAGCTCCTATAATTCACCCCTCCACTTT.